The 21 T cell receptor beta chains below were found in one sample sequenced in a study of cytomegalovirus exposure and HLA in healthy donors (TCRdb year 2017). Library prep was done by the immunoSEQ multiplex PCR assay. A mixture of 60 forward primers for TCR Vbeta segments and 13 reverse primers for TCR Jbeta segments was used in the multiplex PCR. The immuneACCESS repertoire file appears here via TCRdb, limited to in-frame rearrangements. These files lack a portion of the clones; in checked studies, under half of the deficit traces to unresolved V genes, and the cause of the others is not known. The sample table lists about 170,000 clones, approximately 76% of them with a count of one. The top ten clonotypes cover about 5.4% of the sample. Material for sequencing was PBMCs. These receptors were taken from a woman aged 18-29 years in good health and CMV-seropositive.

The V and J genes are TRBV5-1 and TRBJ1-5; tentative D call: TRBD1 (5 bases). V gave up 4 bases and J gave up 1 base, with 15 bases separating them. The CDR3 loop spans 16 amino acids. Germline assignment: CDR1 SGHRS and CDR2 YFSETQ. CDR3: CASSAGGLNSNQPQHF. The CDR3 coding sequence is TGCGCCAGCAGCGCCGGGGGTCTTAACAGCAATCAGCCCCAGCATTTT.

The chain carries TRBV7-2 and TRBJ2-1, with a possible D match to TRBD1 (6 bases). V lost 5 bases and J 5 bases, leaving 13 bases between the germline ends. CDR1 and CDR2 from the germline V gene are SGHTA and FQGNSA. This CDR3 contains 14 residues. The CDR3 reads CASSGGYGHNEQFF. The CDR3 region has the DNA TGTGCCAGCAGCGGGGGCTACGGTCACAATGAGCAGTTCTTC. The whole variable domain, remainder taken from reference TRBV7-2 and TRBJ2-1, is GAGVSQSPSNKVTEKGKDVELRCDPISGHTALYWYRQSLGQGLEFLIYFQGNSAPDKSGLPSDRFSAERTGGSVSTLTIQRTQQEDSAVYLCASSGGYGHNEQFFGPGTRLTVL.

V gene TRBV7-2 combines with J gene TRBJ2-5; 8 nucleotides match TRBD1. The CDR3 is 16 residues long. The germline CDR1 and CDR2 sequences are SGHTA and FQGNSA. The J segment lost 5 bases and the V segment lost 2 bases, leaving 10 bases of the junction unmatched. The CDR3 loop reads CASSLRGRGRAETQYF. CDR3 nucleotides: TGTGCCAGCAGCTTACGGGGCAGGGGGCGCGCGGAGACCCAGTACTTC.

The chain employs TRBV10-3 and TRBJ1-3, with 7 positions matching TRBD1. Losses at the gene ends were 7 bases for V and 0 bases for J; bases not matched to a gene: 6. CDR1 and CDR2 from the germline V gene are ENHRY and SYGVKD. CDR3 size: 15 residues. CDR3 residues: CAITGQLDSGNTIYF. The DNA for the CDR3 is TGTGCCATCACGGGACAGCTGGACTCTGGAAACACCATATATTTT.

This chain uses TRBV19 with TRBJ1-1; 8 bases match TRBD1. The V gene's germline CDR1 is LNHDA and CDR2 SQIVND (reference sequence). Losses at the gene ends were 3 bases for V and 9 bases for J; bases not matched to a gene: 18. The CDR3 has 17 amino acids. The CDR3 protein is CASSILFDRGLPQKAFF. CDR3 DNA sequence: TGTGCCAGTAGTATTCTCTTCGACAGGGGCCTACCACAAAAAGCTTTCTTT. Full variable domain (remainder filled in from reference TRBV19 and TRBJ1-1): DGGITQSPKYLFRKEGQNVTLSCEQNLNHDAMYWYRQDPGQGLRLIYYSQIVNDFQKGDIAEGYSVSREKKESFPLTVTSAQKNPTAFYLCASSILFDRGLPQKAFFGQGTRLTVV.

The CDR3 nucleotides read TGCGCCAGCAGCTTGGGGGTTGGAGGTGGCGTGGAGACCCAGTACTTC. It codes for CASSLGVGGGVETQYF. The rearrangement links TRBV5-1 to TRBJ2-5; perhaps TRBD2 as D (5 bases). CDR1 and CDR2 from the germline V gene are SGHRS and YFSETQ. Between the trimmed V and J ends, which lost 0 bases and 5 bases, there was a span of 17 bases. CDR3 length: 16 residues.

V is TRBV4-1 and J is TRBJ2-7; D gene unclear. The CDR3 is 13 amino acids. V was clipped by 2 bases and J by 1 base, with 6 bases between them. Germline V gene lookup returns CDR1 MGHRA and CDR2 YSYEKL. CDR3 coding DNA: TGCGCCAGCAGCCAACCTACTTCCTACGAGCAGTACTTC. Translating it yields CASSQPTSYEQYF.

The genes are TRBV4-2 and TRBJ1-6; 7 bases are a match to TRBD1. V was clipped by 5 bases and J by 9 bases; unmatched bases: 10. Germline V gives CDR1 LGHNA, CDR2 YNFKEQ. The CDR3 totals 15 residues. This CDR3 reads CASSVGSDRASPLHF. As DNA, the CDR3 is TGTGCCAGCAGCGTAGGAAGCGACAGGGCTTCACCCCTCCACTTT.

The V and J genes are TRBV2 and TRBJ2-1; TRBD1 is a possible D gene (6 bases). CDR1 and CDR2 from the germline V gene are SNHLY and FYNNEI. This CDR3 contains 13 residues. The V gene lost 8 bases and the J gene lost 1 base, with 9 bases spanning the gap. In DNA, the CDR3 is TGTGCCAGCGGGGGCGAATCCTACAATGAGCAGTTCTTC. Amino acids: CASGGESYNEQFF. The full variable domain, in which reference TRBV2 and TRBJ2-1 provide the parts outside the CDR3, is EPEVTQTPSHQVTQMGQEVILRCVPISNHLYFYWYRQILGQKVEFLVSFYNNEISEKSEIFDDQFSVERPDGSNFTLKIRSTKLEDSAMYFCASGGESYNEQFFGPGTRLTVL.

This clone was counted only a few times. The chain is built from TRBV4-1 and TRBJ2-1; no clear D gene. Trimming removed 0 bases at V and 5 bases at J, with 5 bases between. The CDR3 loop spans 13 amino acids. Germline assignment: CDR1 MGHRA and CDR2 YSYEKL. CDR3 nucleotide sequence: TGCGCCAGCAGCCAAGATTCAAACAATGAGCAGTTCTTC. This encodes CASSQDSNNEQFF.

The chain joins TRBV16 to TRBJ1-5, with D perhaps TRBD1 (5 bases). The ends were cut back, 2 bases at V and 4 bases at J, with 21 bases in the middle. Germline CDR1 reads KGHSY; CDR2 reads FQNENV. There are 18 residues in the CDR3. In nucleotides, the CDR3 is TGTGCCAGCAGCCAACACCCCCCGTCGACAGCTTTTAATCAGCCCCAGCATTTT. The encoded protein is CASSQHPPSTAFNQPQHF.

The rearrangement joins TRBV6-5 to TRBJ1-2, with TRBD1 as a possible D gene (6 bases). The CDR3 has 13 amino acids. CDR1 is MNHEY, CDR2 SVGAGI, per germline. Trimming cost V 5 bases and J 8 bases, with 15 bases left between them. CDR3: CASSTDRSQGYTF. The CDR3 DNA reads TGTGCCAGCAGTACCGACAGGAGTCAGGGCTACACCTTC.

The chain carries TRBV10-3 and TRBJ2-2; D perhaps matches TRBD2 (6 bases). The CDR3 runs 12 residues. The V end was cut by 9 bases, the J end by 2 bases, with 7 bases between. From germline, CDR1 is ENHRY and CDR2 SYGVKD. CDR3 amino acids: CAMGGNTGELFF. CDR3 bases: TGTGCCATGGGGGGAAACACCGGGGAGCTGTTTTTT.

The CDR3 DNA reads as TGTGCCAGCAGCCTACAGGGTACGGAGACCCAGTACTTC. Translating it yields CASSLQGTETQYF. The chain links TRBV4-2 to TRBJ2-5; the D gene is possibly TRBD1 (6 bases). Between the trimmed V and J ends, which lost 4 bases and 5 bases, there was a span of 11 bases. CDR3 length equals 13 residues. CDR1 is LGHNA and CDR2 is YNFKEQ in the germline V gene.

The chain links TRBV7-2 to TRBJ1-2; D is unresolved. Trimming took off 4 bases at V and 6 bases at J, with 18 bases between the two ends. The germline CDR1 and CDR2 sequences are SGHTA and FQGNSA. This CDR3 has 15 amino acids. CDR3 loop: CASSSSLRGLHGYTF. CDR3 sequence (DNA): TGTGCCAGCAGCTCCTCCCTTAGAGGACTACATGGCTACACCTTC. Full variable domain (outside the CDR3, taken from reference TRBV7-2 and TRBJ1-2): GAGVSQSPSNKVTEKGKDVELRCDPISGHTALYWYRQSLGQGLEFLIYFQGNSAPDKSGLPSDRFSAERTGGSVSTLTIQRTQQEDSAVYLCASSSSLRGLHGYTFGSGTRLTVV.

V is TRBV5-4 and J is TRBJ1-1; D is possibly TRBD1 (6 bases). Germline loops: CDR1 SGHNT, CDR2 YYREEE (reference sequence). This CDR3 has 15 residues. V was trimmed by 3 bases and J by 0 bases, leaving 12 bases between them. In nucleotides, the CDR3 is TGTGCCAGCAGCTGGTTAGGACAGATGAACACTGAAGCTTTCTTT. Amino acid sequence: CASSWLGQMNTEAFF.

This chain joins TRBV28 and TRBJ2-1, with a possible D match to TRBD2 (8 bases). In germline, CDR1 is MDHEN, CDR2 SYDVKM. The germline V and J ends were trimmed by 4 bases and 3 bases, with 19 bases remaining between them. This CDR3 is 17 amino acids long. This CDR3 reads CASSSSREGQSYNEQFF. The CDR3 DNA follows: TGTGCCAGCAGTTCCTCCCGGGAGGGACAGAGCTACAATGAGCAGTTCTTC.

This clone was recorded a few times. One end of the junction fails to match germline, which may point to a read error. CDR3 in DNA: TGTGCCAGCAGCTTTACTAGCGGGGGGGCCCTGGTCTTC. Translation: CASSFTSGGALVF. The chain has TRBV7-2 and TRBJ2-1; 13 bases are shared with TRBD2. CDR1 and CDR2 (germline): SGHTA, FQGNSA. This CDR3 has 13 residues.

This chain links TRBV7-9 with TRBJ2-2; 8 bases align to TRBD1. Germline CDR1 reads SEHNR; CDR2 reads FQNEAQ (reference sequence). The ends lost 2 bases at V and 6 bases at J; junction bases unmatched: 2. This CDR3 has 14 residues. The CDR3 DNA sequence: TGTGCCAGCAGCTTAAACAGGGGGGCCGGGGAGCTGTTTTTT. Translation gives CASSLNRGAGELFF.

This clone has just one count. This rearrangement joins TRBV5-4 to TRBJ1-2, with D possibly being TRBD1 (6 bases). The CDR3 totals 14 residues. CDR1 is SGHNT, CDR2 YYREEE, per germline (reference sequence). V was trimmed by 2 bases and J by 8 bases, leaving 16 bases between them. The CDR3 DNA follows: TGTGCCAGCAGCTTACAGGGAAGTTCGTGGGGCTACACCTTC. Protein sequence: CASSLQGSSWGYTF. The complete variable domain, with remaining parts taken from reference TRBV5-4 and TRBJ1-2, reads ETGVTQSPTHLIKTRGQQVTLRCSSQSGHNTVSWYQQALGQGPQFIFQYYREEENGRGNFPPRFSGLQFPNYSSELNVNALELDDSALYLCASSLQGSSWGYTFGSGTRLTVV.

In its sample, this clone was seen once. The V and J genes are TRBV2 and TRBJ1-1; D remains ambiguous. The CDR3 extends over 13 amino acids. V gave up 3 bases and J gave up 7 bases, with 12 bases separating them. The V gene's germline CDR1 is SNHLY and CDR2 FYNNEI. CDR3 sequence: CASSDDGEFEAFF. DNA of the CDR3: TGTGCCAGCAGTGACGACGGAGAGTTTGAAGCTTTCTTT.